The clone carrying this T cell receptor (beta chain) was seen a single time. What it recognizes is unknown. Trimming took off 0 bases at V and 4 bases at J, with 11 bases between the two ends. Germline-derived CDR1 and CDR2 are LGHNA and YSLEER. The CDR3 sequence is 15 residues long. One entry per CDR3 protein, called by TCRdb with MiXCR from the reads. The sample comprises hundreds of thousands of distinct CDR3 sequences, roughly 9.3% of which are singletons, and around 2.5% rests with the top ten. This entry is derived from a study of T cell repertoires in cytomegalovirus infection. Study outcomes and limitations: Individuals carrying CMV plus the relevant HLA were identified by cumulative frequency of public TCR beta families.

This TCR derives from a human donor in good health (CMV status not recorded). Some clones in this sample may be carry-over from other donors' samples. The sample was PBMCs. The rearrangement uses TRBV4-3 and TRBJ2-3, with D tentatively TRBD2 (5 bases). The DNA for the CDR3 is TGCGCCAGCAGCCAAGATGGGGAGTCGGCAGATACGCAGTATTTT. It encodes CASSQDGESADTQYF.